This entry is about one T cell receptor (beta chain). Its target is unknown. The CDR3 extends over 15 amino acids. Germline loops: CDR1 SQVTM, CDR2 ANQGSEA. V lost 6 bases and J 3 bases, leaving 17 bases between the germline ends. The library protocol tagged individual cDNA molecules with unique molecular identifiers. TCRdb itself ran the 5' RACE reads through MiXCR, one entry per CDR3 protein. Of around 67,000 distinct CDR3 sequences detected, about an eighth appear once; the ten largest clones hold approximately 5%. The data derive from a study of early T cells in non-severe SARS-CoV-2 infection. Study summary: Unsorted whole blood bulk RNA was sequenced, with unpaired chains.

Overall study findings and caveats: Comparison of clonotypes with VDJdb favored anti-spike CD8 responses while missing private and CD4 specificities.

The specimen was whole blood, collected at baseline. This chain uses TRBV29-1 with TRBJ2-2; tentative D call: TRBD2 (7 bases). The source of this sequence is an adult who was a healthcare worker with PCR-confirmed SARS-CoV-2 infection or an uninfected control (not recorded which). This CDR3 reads CSVWGRREHTGELFF. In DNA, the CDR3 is TGCAGCGTGTGGGGGCGGCGGGAGCACACCGGGGAGCTGTTTTTT.